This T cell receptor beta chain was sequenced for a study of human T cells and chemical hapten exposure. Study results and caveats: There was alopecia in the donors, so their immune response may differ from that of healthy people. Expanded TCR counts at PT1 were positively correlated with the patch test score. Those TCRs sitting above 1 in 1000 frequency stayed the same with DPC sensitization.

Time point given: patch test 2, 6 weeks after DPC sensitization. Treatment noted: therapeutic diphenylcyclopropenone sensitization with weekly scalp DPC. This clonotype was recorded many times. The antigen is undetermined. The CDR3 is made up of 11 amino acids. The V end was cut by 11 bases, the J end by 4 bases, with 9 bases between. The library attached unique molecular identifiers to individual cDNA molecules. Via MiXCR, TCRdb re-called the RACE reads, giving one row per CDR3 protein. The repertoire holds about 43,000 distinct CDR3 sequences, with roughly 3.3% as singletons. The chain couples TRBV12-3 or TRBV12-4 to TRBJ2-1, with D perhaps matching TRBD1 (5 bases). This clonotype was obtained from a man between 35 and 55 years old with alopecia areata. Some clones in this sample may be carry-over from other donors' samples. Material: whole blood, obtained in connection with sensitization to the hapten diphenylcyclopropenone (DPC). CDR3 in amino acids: CASKGYNEQFF. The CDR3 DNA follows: TGTGCCTCAAAGGGGTACAATGAGCAGTTCTTC.